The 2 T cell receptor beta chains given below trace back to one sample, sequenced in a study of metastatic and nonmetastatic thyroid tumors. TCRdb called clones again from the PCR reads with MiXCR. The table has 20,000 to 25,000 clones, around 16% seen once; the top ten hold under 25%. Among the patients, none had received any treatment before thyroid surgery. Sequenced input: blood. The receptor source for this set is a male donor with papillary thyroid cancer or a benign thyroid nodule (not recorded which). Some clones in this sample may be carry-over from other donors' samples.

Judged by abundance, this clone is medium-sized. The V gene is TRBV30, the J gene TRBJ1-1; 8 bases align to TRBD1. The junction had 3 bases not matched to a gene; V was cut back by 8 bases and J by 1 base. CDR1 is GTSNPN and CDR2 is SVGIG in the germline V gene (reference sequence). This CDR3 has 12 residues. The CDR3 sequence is CARQGPNTEAFF. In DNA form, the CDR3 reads TGTGCCCGACAGGGGCCGAACACTGAAGCTTTCTTT.

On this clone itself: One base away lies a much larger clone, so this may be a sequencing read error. CDR3 amino acids: CSERGPAKLFF. The CDR3 DNA is TGCAGTGAACGGGGCCCCGCAAAACTGTTTTTT. The chain links TRBV20-1 to TRBJ1-4; perhaps TRBD1 as D (5 bases). The ends were cut back, 7 bases at V and 10 bases at J, with 13 bases in the middle. The CDR3 runs 11 residues. Germline values: CDR1 DFQATT, CDR2 SNEGSKA (reference sequence).